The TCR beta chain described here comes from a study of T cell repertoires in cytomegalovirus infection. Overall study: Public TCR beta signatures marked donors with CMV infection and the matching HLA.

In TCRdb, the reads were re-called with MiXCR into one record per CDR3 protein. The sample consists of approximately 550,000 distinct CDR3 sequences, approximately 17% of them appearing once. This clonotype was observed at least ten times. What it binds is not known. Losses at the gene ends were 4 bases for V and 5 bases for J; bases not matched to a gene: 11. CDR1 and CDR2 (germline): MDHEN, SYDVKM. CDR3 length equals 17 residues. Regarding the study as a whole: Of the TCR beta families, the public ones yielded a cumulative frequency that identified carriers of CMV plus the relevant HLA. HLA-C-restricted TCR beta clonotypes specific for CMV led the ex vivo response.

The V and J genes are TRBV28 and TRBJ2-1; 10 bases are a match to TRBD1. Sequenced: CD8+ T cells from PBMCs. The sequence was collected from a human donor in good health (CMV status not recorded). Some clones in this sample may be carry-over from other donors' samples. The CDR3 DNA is TGTGCCAGCAGTTCCATAAGCCGGGACAGGGGAGACAATGAGCAGTTCTTC. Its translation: CASSSISRDRGDNEQFF.